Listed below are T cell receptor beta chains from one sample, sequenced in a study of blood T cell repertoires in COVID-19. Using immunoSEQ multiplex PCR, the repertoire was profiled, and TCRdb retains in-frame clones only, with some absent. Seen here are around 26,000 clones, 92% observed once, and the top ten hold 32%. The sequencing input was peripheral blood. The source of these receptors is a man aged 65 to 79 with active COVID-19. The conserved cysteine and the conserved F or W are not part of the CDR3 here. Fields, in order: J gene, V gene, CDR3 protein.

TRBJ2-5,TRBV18,ASSLGGLAGGGRETQY
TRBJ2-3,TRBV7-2,ASSLGTSGGSTDTQY
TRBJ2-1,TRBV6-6,ASSYGGRAKQF
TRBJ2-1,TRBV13,ASSVGGRATYNEQF
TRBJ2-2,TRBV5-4,ASSLDPGRAVTGELF
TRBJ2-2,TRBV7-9,ASSLLEREPRGELF
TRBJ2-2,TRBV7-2,ASRRGPGTGELF
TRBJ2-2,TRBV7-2,ASSSGLAGGSGELF
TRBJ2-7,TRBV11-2,ASSLRGAGYEQY
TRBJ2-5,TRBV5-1,ASSLAQGQRETQY
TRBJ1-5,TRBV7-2,ASSPTGLQPQH
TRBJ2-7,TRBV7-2,ASSPDRGRWREETYEQY
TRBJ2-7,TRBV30,AWSRREPPYEQY
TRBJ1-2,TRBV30,AWTPPGAGGNYGYT
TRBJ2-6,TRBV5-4,ASSLSQGAFSSGANVLT
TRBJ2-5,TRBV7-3,ASSPGLKETQY
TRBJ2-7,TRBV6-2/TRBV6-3,ASSRRSGGSEQY
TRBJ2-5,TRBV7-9,ASSPTTKQETQY
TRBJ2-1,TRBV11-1,ASSPRQGAYNEQF
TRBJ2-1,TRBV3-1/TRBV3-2,ASSQGHYRAVNEQF
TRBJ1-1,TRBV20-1,SALGGVSAF
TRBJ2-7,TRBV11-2,ASSFPWDREGEQY
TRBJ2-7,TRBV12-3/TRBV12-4,ASSGQGPYEQY
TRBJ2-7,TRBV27,ASRSLASLQSEQY
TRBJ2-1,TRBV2,ASHTDSSYNEQF
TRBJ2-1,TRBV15,ATSRGKQGAAGEQF
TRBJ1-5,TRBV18,ASSPSHGSNQPQH
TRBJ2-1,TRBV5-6,ASSLEGVRSYNEQF